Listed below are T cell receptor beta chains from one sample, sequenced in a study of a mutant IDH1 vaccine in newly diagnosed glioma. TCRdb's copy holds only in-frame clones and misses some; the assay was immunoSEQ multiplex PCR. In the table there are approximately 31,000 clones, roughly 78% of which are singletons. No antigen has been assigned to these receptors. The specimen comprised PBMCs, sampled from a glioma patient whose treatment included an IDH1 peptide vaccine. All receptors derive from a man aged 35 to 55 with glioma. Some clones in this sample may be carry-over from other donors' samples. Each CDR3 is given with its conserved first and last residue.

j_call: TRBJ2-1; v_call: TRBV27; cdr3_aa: CASSWTGKFF
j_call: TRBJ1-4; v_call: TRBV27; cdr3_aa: CASKNLARGKQLFF
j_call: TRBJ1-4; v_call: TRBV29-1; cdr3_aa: CSVAGAGVGSNEKLFF
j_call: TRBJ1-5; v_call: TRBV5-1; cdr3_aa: CASSLGGNSNQPQHF
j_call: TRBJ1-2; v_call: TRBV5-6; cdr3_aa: CASSPGYNYGYTF
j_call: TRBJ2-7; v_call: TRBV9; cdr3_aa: CASSVTDSYEQYF
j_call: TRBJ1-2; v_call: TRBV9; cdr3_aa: CASSVKGRGNGYTF
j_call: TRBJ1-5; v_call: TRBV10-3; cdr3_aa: CAIRGTGGGQPQHF
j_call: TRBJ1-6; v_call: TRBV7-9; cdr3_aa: CASSFSGGDSPLHF
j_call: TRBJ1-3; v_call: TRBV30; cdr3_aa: CAWERGAISGNTIYF
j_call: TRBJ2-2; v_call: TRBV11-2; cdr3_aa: CASSLRIGELFF
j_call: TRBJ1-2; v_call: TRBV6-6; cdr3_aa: CASSYSSPGRGGYTF
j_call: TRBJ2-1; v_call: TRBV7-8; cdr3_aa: CASSPSGSPPSYNEQFF
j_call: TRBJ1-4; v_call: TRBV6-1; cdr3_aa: CASSEAAEKLFF
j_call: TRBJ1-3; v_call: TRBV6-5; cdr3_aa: CASSQNGNTIYF
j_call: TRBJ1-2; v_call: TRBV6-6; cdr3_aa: CASNPAGPNYGYTF
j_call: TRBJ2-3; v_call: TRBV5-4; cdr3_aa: CASSLSSTDTQYF
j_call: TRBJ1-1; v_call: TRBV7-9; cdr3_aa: CASSNRGAGGTEAFF
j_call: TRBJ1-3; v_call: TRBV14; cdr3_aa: CASSRPSGDRGLYNGNTIYF
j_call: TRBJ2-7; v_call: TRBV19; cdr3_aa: CASSIRLAGATSYEQYF
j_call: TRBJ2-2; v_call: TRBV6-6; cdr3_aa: CASSSVWDTNTGELFF
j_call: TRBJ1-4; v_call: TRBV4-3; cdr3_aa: CASSLTNEKLFF
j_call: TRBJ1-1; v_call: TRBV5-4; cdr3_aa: CASSSRNTEAFF
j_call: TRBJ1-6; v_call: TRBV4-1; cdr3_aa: CASSRPPGGQYNSPLHF
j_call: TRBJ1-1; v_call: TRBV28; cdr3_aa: CASSPLQGIPEAFF
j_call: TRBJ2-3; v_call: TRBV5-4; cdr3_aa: CASEIAGAGGTDTQYF
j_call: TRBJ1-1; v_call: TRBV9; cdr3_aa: CASSGSGEAFF
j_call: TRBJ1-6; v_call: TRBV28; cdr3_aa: CASSFRDRGFSF
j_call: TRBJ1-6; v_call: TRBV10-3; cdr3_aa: CAISQGGSPLHF
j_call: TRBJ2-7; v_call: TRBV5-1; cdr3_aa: CASSLYPGNYEQYF
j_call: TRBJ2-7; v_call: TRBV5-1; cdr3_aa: CASSRDTLFNEQYF
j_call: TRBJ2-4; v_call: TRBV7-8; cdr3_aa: CASSLAVTSGAKNIQYF
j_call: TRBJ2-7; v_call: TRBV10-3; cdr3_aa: CAISKGQLGDYEQYF
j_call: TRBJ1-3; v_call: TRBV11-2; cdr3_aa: CASSFWAGGTAGNTIYF
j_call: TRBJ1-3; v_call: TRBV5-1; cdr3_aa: CASSLEGPHSGNTIYF
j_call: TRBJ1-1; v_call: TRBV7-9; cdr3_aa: CASSLGLYTEAFF
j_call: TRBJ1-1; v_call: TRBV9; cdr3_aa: CASSPDRTPGNTEAFF
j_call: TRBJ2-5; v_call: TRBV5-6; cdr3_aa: CASSLRLQETQYF
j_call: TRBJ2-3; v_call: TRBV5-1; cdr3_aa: CASGRKSTDTQYF
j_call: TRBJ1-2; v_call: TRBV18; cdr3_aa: CASSPGRGYTF
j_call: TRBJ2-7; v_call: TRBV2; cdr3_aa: CASSERAARILYEQYF
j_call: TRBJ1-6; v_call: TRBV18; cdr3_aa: CASSRKGVESPLHF
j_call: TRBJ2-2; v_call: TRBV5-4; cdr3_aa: CASSSRTGETGELFF
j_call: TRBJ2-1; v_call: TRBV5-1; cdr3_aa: CASSPDGVPYNEQFF
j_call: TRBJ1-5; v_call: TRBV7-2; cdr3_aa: CASSSSLSNQPQHF
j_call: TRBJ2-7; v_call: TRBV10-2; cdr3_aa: CASTGSGFLYEQYF
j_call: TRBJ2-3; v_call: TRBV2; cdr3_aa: CASSVRGYRSPDTQYF
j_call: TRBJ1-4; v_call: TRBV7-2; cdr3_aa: CASSPGGAGEKLFF
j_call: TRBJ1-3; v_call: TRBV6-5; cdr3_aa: CASSYTSYSGNTIYF
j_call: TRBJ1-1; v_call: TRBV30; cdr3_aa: CAWRGSAGQFLNTEAFF
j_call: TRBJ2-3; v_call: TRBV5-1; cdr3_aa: CATAGGLSTDTQYF
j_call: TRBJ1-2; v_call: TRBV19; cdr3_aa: CASIKDSVTPYGYTF
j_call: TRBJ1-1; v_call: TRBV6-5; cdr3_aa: CASSYRAESTEAFF
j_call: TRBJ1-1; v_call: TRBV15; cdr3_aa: CATSRGGQRNTEAFF
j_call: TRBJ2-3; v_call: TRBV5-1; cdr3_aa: CASSLVGTSGAPDTQYF
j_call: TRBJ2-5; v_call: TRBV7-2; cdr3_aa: CASSIGQRAIEETQYF
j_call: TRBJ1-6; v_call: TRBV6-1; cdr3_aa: CASSDTRALHF